These 15 T cell receptor beta chains were sequenced from one sample in a study of CD8+CD57+ T cells in acquired aplastic anemia. By flow cytometry, patients selected for sequencing had shown an expansion of CD8+CD57+ cells. TCR beta VDJ and CDR3 were profiled, and genomic DNA was the template. Each CDR3 protein gets one entry after TCRdb re-called the reads with MiXCR. The sample contains about 120,000 distinct CDR3 sequences, 50% to 70% of which appear only once. Sequencing was performed on sorted CD4+, CD8+, or CD8+CD57+ T cells (not recorded which) from PBMCs. Every receptor here comes from a human donor with aplastic anemia.

The chain carries TRBV9 and TRBJ1-6; D perhaps matches TRBD1 (5 bases). CDR3 length: 14 amino acids. Germline CDR1 reads SGDLS; CDR2 reads YYNGEE. V was cut by 2 bases and J by 14 bases, with 17 bases left in between. CDR3 DNA sequence: TGTGCCAGCAGCGTGGGACCGGCCCCTAGTGCCCTCCACTTT. It encodes CASSVGPAPSALHF.

This clonotype was found a few times. The chain carries TRBV6-4 and TRBJ1-1; D possibly corresponds to TRBD1 (6 bases). CDR3 length equals 14 residues. Per the germline V gene, CDR1 is MRHNA and CDR2 is SNTAGT. The germline V and J ends were trimmed by 3 bases and 4 bases, with 12 bases remaining between them. The CDR3 DNA reads TGTGCCAGCAGTGAGTCAGGGGAACGCACTGAAGCTTTCTTT. It specifies CASSESGERTEAFF.

The V gene is TRBV19, the J gene TRBJ1-2; D is ambiguous. Germline assignment: CDR1 LNHDA and CDR2 SQIVND (reference sequence). V was trimmed by 1 base and J by 2 bases, leaving 11 bases between them. The CDR3 loop spans 15 amino acids. The CDR3 sequence: CASSIGPTGNYGYTF. Here the CDR3 DNA reads TGTGCCAGTAGTATAGGGCCTACGGGGAACTATGGCTACACCTTC.

A few counts support this clonotype. The chain joins TRBV2 to TRBJ1-2; possibly TRBD1 for D (6 bases). The germline gives CDR1 SNHLY, CDR2 FYNNEI. The CDR3 length is 14 residues. V dropped 7 bases and J dropped 0 bases, with 12 bases sitting between them. CDR3 bases: TGTGCCAGCAACCGGGACACTACTAACTATGGCTACACCTTC. Its translation: CASNRDTTNYGYTF.

The CDR3 protein is CASSRDSSYNSPLHF. CDR3 nucleotide sequence: TGTGCCAGCAGCCGGGACAGCTCCTATAATTCACCCCTCCACTTT. The chain is built from TRBV7-9 and TRBJ1-6; TRBD1 matches at 7 bases. The CDR3 covers 15 residues. Losses at the gene ends were 5 bases for V and 0 bases for J; bases not matched to a gene: 1. Germline CDR1 reads SEHNR; CDR2 reads FQNEAQ (reference sequence). The full variable domain, completed using reference TRBV7-9 and TRBJ1-6, is DTGVSQNPRHKITKRGQNVTFRCDPISEHNRLYWYRQTLGQGPEFLTYFQNEAQLEKSRLLSDRFSAERPKGSFSTLEIQRTEQGDSAMYLCASSRDSSYNSPLHFGNGTRLTVT.

Only a few counts were recorded for this clonotype. This chain's CDR3 is CASNQLGSTEAFF. As DNA, the CDR3 is TGTGCCAGCAACCAACTCGGGTCCACTGAAGCTTTCTTT. The chain has TRBV6-1 and TRBJ1-1; no definite D call. There are 13 residues in the CDR3. Germline CDR1 MNHNS, CDR2 SASEGT. V lost 7 bases and J 4 bases, leaving 13 bases between the germline ends.

CDR3 nucleotides: TGTGCCACCAGCAGCTCCAGGTCGGGACAGGGATCCTACGAGCAGTACTTC. This gives the protein CATSSSRSGQGSYEQYF. This sequence joins TRBV15 and TRBJ2-7; 9 bases agree with TRBD1. This CDR3 spans 17 amino acids. CDR1 and CDR2 (germline): LNHNV, YYDKDF (reference sequence). After removal of 3 bases from V and 1 base from J, the junction contained 10 bases not matched to a gene. Combining the CDR3 with reference TRBV15 and TRBJ2-7 gives the whole variable domain DAMVIQNPRYQVTQFGKPVTLSCSQTLNHNVMYWYQQKSSQAPKLLFHYYDKDFNNEADTPDNFQSRRPNTSFCFLDIRSPGLGDTAMYLCATSSSRSGQGSYEQYFGPGTRLTVT.

This clonotype was picked up many times. The genes are TRBV19 and TRBJ2-2, with 14 nucleotides matching TRBD2. The CDR3 sequence is 14 residues long. Germline assignment: CDR1 LNHDA and CDR2 SQIVND (reference sequence). Losses at the gene ends were 3 bases for V and 11 bases for J; bases not matched to a gene: 2. The CDR3 DNA reads as TGTGCCAGTAGTATTGGACTAGCGGGGGGTGAGCTGTTTTTT. Protein sequence: CASSIGLAGGELFF.

Only a few counts were recorded for this clonotype. The chain links TRBV7-2 to TRBJ2-7; D uncertain. V shed 2 bases and J shed 4 bases, with 3 bases lying between them. The germline CDR1 and CDR2 sequences are SGHTA and FQGNSA. This CDR3 contains 11 residues. CDR3 DNA sequence: TGTGCCAGCAGCTTAAGATACGAGCAGTACTTC. Translating it yields CASSLRYEQYF.

The J gene is TRBJ2-1, the V gene TRBV15; possible D gene TRBD2, 6 bases. The length of the CDR3 is 15 residues. The germline V and J ends were trimmed by 3 bases and 8 bases, with 17 bases remaining between them. Per germline, CDR1 LNHNV and CDR2 YYDKDF (reference sequence). The DNA for the CDR3 is TGTGCCACCAGCAGTAGCAGCGGGCGAATCCATGAGCAGTTCTTC. Encoded protein: CATSSSSGRIHEQFF.

This clonotype was found many times. The rearrangement uses TRBV9 and TRBJ1-1; D is uncertain. CDR1 is SGDLS and CDR2 is YYNGEE in the germline V gene. There are 10 residues in the CDR3. V was clipped by 7 bases and J by 3 bases, with 4 bases between them. This chain's CDR3 is CASGDTEAFF. The CDR3 DNA reads as TGTGCCAGCGGAGACACTGAAGCTTTCTTT. Looking up the rest from reference TRBV9 and TRBJ1-1 gives the full variable domain: DSGVTQTPKHLITATGQRVTLRCSPRSGDLSVYWYQQSLDQGLQFLIQYYNGEERAKGNILERFSAQQFPDLHSELNLSSLELGDSALYFCASGDTEAFFGQGTRLTVV.

About this clonotype: One end of the junction is discordant with germline, which a read error may explain. The chain combines TRBV11-2 with TRBJ2-7; 11 bases map to TRBD1. The CDR3 runs to 17 residues. Germline CDR1 reads SGHAT; CDR2 reads FQNNGV. Here the CDR3 DNA reads TGTGCCAGCAGCTCCGGGACAGGGGGAGGATATAACTACGAGCAGCACTTC. Its translation is CASSSGTGGGYNYEQHF.

The chain uses TRBV20-1 and TRBJ1-1, with TRBD1 matching 8 bases. V was clipped by 3 bases and J by 6 bases; unmatched bases: 9. CDR1 is DFQATT, CDR2 SNEGSKA, per germline (reference sequence). The CDR3 is 14 amino acids. CDR3 region: CSARQGGQGSEAFF. In nucleotides, the CDR3 is TGCAGTGCTAGGCAAGGAGGACAGGGCTCTGAAGCTTTCTTT.

The V call is TRBV11-2, the J call TRBJ2-2; 7 bases align to TRBD1. CDR1 and CDR2 (germline): SGHAT, FQNNGV. The CDR3 spans 13 residues. The CDR3, as DNA: TGTATCCTCGGGACAGAAGACACCGGGGAGCTGTTTTTT. Translated, it gives CILGTEDTGELFF.

This clonotype was recorded a few times. The chain combines TRBV7-6 with TRBJ1-1; a possible D gene is TRBD1 (5 bases). This CDR3 contains 14 residues. Germline lookup yields CDR1 SGHVS and CDR2 FNYEAQ. V was cut by 1 base and J by 3 bases, with 9 bases left in between. The CDR3 reads CASSLVTGDTEAFF. The DNA for the CDR3 is TGTGCCAGCAGCTTAGTTACGGGGGACACTGAAGCTTTCTTT.